This TCR beta chain was recorded in a study of blood T cell repertoires in COVID-19. Study-wide context: Acute-phase and convalescent COVID-19 samples originated in the United States, Italy and Spain. The analysed material was cDNA or gDNA that came from T cells, B-cell-depleted T cells, or PBMCs.

Only in-frame clones appear in the TCRdb table, and some are missing; sequencing was by immunoSEQ multiplex PCR. Seen here are roughly 6,600 clones, about 88% observed once, and the top ten hold roughly 8%. V lost 8 bases and J 8 bases, leaving 10 bases between the germline ends. The CDR3 length is 10 residues. Germline V lookup: CDR1 SGDLS, CDR2 YYNGEE. V usage is TRBV9 and J usage is TRBJ1-2, with a weak D call TRBD1 (5 bases). The clonotype was recovered from a human donor in a cohort sampled during active COVID-19. The donor label of this sample is uncertain. The sample was peripheral blood. Here the CDR3 reads CARPGGGYTF. In DNA form, the CDR3 reads TGTGCCAGACCCGGGGGAGGCTACACCTTC.